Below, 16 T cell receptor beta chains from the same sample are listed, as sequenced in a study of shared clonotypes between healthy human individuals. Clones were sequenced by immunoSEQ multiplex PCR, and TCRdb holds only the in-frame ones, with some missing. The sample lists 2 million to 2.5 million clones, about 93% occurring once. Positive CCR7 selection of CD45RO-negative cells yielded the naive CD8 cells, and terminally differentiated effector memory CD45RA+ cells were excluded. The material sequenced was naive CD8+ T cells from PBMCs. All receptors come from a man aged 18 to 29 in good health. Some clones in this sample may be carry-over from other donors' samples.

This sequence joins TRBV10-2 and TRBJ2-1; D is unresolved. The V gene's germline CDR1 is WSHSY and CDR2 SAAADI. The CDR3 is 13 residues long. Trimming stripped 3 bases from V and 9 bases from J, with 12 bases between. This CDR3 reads CASSENSPGEQFF. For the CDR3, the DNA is TGCGCCAGCAGTGAAAATTCCCCCGGTGAGCAGTTCTTC.

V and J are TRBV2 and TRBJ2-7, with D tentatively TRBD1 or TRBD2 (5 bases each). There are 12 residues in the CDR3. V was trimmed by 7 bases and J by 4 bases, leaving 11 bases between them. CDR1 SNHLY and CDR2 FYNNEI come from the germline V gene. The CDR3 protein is CASKGRAYEQYF. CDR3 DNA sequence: TGTGCCAGCAAGGGACGGGCTTACGAGCAGTACTTC. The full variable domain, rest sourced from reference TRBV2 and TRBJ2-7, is EPEVTQTPSHQVTQMGQEVILRCVPISNHLYFYWYRQILGQKVEFLVSFYNNEISEKSEIFDDQFSVERPDGSNFTLKIRSTKLEDSAMYFCASKGRAYEQYFGPGTRLTVT.

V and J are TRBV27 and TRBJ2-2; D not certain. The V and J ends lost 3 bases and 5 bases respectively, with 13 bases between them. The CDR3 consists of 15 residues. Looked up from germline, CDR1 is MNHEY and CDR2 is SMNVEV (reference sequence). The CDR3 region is CASSLAQVITGELFF. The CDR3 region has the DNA TGTGCCAGCAGTTTGGCCCAGGTTATAACCGGGGAGCTGTTTTTT.

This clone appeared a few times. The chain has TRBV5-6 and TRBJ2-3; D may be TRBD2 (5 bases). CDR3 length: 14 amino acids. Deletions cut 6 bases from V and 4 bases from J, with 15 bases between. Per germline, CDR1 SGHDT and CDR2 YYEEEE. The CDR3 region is CASTYAGGSDTQYF. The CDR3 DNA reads TGTGCCAGCACATACGCGGGTGGGTCAGATACGCAGTATTTT.

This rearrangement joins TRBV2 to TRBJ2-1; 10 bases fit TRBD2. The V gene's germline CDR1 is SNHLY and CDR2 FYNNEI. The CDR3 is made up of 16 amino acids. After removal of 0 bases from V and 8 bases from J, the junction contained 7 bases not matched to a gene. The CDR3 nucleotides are TGTGCCAGCAGTGAAGCCCTTGGACTAGCGGCTGATGAGCAGTTCTTC. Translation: CASSEALGLAADEQFF.

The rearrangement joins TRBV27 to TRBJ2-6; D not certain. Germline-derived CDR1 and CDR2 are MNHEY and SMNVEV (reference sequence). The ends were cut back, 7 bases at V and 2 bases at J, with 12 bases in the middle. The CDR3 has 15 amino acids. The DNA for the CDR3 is TGTGCCAGCACCAAAGGCCAAACTGGGGCCAACGTCCTGACTTTC. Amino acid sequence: CASTKGQTGANVLTF.

The CDR3 coding sequence is TGCGCCAGCAGCCAATGGGCCAGCACTGAAGCTTTCTTT. Translation gives CASSQWASTEAFF. The chain links TRBV4-1 to TRBJ1-1; D remains unclear. Trimming left V 2 bases short and J 4 bases short, with 8 bases between. This CDR3 is 13 amino acids long. From germline, CDR1 is MGHRA and CDR2 YSYEKL.

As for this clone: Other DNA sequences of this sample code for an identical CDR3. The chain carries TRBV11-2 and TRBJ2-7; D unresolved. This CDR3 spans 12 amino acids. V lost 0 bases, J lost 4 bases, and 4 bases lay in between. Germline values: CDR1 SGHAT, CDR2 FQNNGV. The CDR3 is CASSLDSYEQYF. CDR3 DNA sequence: TGTGCCAGCAGCTTAGATAGTTACGAGCAGTACTTC. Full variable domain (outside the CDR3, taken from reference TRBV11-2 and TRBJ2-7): EAGVAQSPRYKIIEKRQSVAFWCNPISGHATLYWYQQILGQGPKLLIQFQNNGVVDDSQLPKDRFSAERLKGVDSTLKIQPAKLEDSAVYLCASSLDSYEQYFGPGTRLTVT.

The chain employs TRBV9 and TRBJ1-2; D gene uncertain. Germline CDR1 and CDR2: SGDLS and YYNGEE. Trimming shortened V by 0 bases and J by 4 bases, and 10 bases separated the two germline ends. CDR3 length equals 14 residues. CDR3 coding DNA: TGTGCCAGCAGCGTAGCGGGAGGGCTCTATGGCTACACCTTC. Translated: CASSVAGGLYGYTF.

The CDR3 loop is CASSQVRASRYGYTF. The CDR3 region has the DNA TGCGCCAGCAGCCAAGTCAGGGCCTCTAGGTATGGCTACACCTTC. The V and J genes are TRBV4-3 and TRBJ1-2, with D tentatively TRBD1 (5 bases). The V gene lost 1 base and the J gene lost 5 bases, with 14 bases spanning the gap. Germline V gives CDR1 LGHNA, CDR2 YSLEER. The CDR3 length is 15 residues.

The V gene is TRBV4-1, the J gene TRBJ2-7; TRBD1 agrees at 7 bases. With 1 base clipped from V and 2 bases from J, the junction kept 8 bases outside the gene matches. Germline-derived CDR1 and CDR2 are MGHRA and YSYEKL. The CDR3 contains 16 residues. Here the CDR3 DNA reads TGCGCCAGCAGCCAAGCAATCGGACAGGTAGCCTACGAGCAGTACTTC. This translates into CASSQAIGQVAYEQYF.

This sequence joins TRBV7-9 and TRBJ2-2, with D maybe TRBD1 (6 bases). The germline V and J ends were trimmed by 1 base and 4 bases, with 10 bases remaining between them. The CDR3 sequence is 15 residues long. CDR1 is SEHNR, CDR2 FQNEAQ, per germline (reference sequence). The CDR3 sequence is CASSLGTVVTGELFF. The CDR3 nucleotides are TGTGCCAGCAGCTTAGGGACAGTAGTCACCGGGGAGCTGTTTTTT.

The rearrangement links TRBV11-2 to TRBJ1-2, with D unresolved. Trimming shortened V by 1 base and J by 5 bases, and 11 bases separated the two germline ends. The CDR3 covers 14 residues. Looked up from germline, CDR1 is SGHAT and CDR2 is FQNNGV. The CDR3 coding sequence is TGTGCCAGCAGCTTAGTAGGTAGAGGGTATGGCTACACCTTC. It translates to CASSLVGRGYGYTF.

The CDR3 DNA sequence: TGCGCCAGCAGCCGACTCACAGGGGTCTCTGAGGATGGCTACACCTTC. Translating gives CASSRLTGVSEDGYTF. The chain uses TRBV4-3 and TRBJ1-2; 7 nucleotides line up with TRBD1. This CDR3 contains 16 residues. The germline CDR1 and CDR2 sequences are LGHNA and YSLEER. With V trimmed by 4 bases and J by 6 bases, 14 bases remained unmatched.

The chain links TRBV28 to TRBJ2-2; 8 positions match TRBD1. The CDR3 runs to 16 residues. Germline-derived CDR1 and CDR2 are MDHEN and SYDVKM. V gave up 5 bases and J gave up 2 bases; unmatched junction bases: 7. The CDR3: CASSQPTGVNTGELFF. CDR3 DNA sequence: TGTGCCAGCAGTCAACCGACAGGGGTTAACACCGGGGAGCTGTTTTTT.

In DNA, the CDR3 is TGTGCCAGCAGCTTAGTCCCGGACGCCCCTAGCACAGATACGCAGTATTTT. Protein sequence: CASSLVPDAPSTDTQYF. The genes are TRBV7-9 and TRBJ2-3; D gene ambiguous. The CDR3 contains 17 residues. Trimming cost V 1 base and J 0 bases, with 14 bases left between them. CDR1 SEHNR and CDR2 FQNEAQ come from the germline V gene (reference sequence).